What follows are 7 T cell receptor beta chains derived from one specimen sequenced in a study of blood T cell repertoires in COVID-19. Assay used: immunoSEQ multiplex PCR; TCRdb lists only in-frame clones, some missing. Of some 190,000 clones detected, roughly 84% appear once; the ten largest clones hold about 10%. The sample was peripheral blood. The receptors derive from a woman of 80 years or more with active or convalescent COVID-19.

J is TRBJ2-7 and V is TRBV29-1; 13 bases map to TRBD2. V lost 3 bases and J lost 4; bases outside the gene matches: 6. This CDR3 is built from 15 residues. The germline V gene has CDR1 SQVTM and CDR2 ANQGSEA. The CDR3 DNA is TGCAGCGTTGACGGGACTAGCGGGACTACGTACGAGCAGTACTTC. Protein sequence: CSVDGTSGTTYEQYF.

The chain uses TRBV29-1 and TRBJ1-2, with D unresolved. The CDR3 totals 13 residues. Trimming removed 0 bases from V and 3 bases from J, with 8 bases in between. The germline V gene encodes CDR1 SQVTM and CDR2 ANQGSEA. The CDR3 region is CSVEDMEDYGYTF. CDR3 sequence (DNA): TGCAGCGTTGAAGACATGGAGGACTATGGCTACACCTTC.

This clone was detected only a few times. The rearrangement links TRBV6-6 to TRBJ2-2; a possible D gene is TRBD2 (6 bases). Trimming removed 6 bases at V and 0 bases at J, with 8 bases between. Germline CDR1 reads MNHNY; CDR2 reads SVGAGI (reference sequence). The length of the CDR3 is 14 residues. This CDR3 reads CASRRDSNTGELFF. CDR3 nucleotides: TGTGCCAGCAGGCGGGATTCGAACACCGGGGAGCTGTTTTTT.

The chain joins TRBV30 to TRBJ2-2, with 11 nucleotides matching TRBD2. The J segment lost 4 bases and the V segment lost 5 bases, leaving 0 bases of the junction unmatched. This CDR3 has 13 residues. CDR1 GTSNPN and CDR2 SVGIG come from the germline V gene (reference sequence). The CDR3 loop is CAWGTSGTGELFF. DNA for the CDR3: TGTGCCTGGGGGACTAGCGGCACCGGGGAGCTGTTTTTT.

This clone was seen once. This chain uses TRBV11-3 with TRBJ2-1; TRBD2 aligns across 13 bases. With V trimmed by 5 bases and J by 9 bases, 7 bases remained unmatched. This CDR3 is 15 amino acids long. Germline lookup yields CDR1 SGHNT and CDR2 YENEEA. The CDR3 is CASSPGLAGEGEQFF. The CDR3 nucleotides read TGTGCCAGCAGCCCCGGACTAGCGGGAGAGGGTGAGCAGTTCTTC.

The rearrangement links TRBV6-5 to TRBJ2-6; no clear D gene. Trimming left V 0 bases short and J 2 bases short, with 8 bases between. CDR1 is MNHEY and CDR2 is SVGAGI in the germline V gene. The CDR3 consists of 16 residues. The CDR3 spells CASSYSRLAGANVLTF. The CDR3 DNA reads TGTGCCAGCAGTTACTCGCGGTTGGCTGGGGCCAACGTCCTGACTTTC.

V is TRBV29-1 and J is TRBJ2-7; 7 bases agree with TRBD1. Per germline, CDR1 SQVTM and CDR2 ANQGSEA. The CDR3 has 13 amino acids. With V trimmed by 3 bases and J by 0 bases, 2 bases remained unmatched. The CDR3 here is CSVETGSSYEQYF. The CDR3 nucleotides read TGCAGCGTTGAGACAGGGAGCTCCTACGAGCAGTACTTC.